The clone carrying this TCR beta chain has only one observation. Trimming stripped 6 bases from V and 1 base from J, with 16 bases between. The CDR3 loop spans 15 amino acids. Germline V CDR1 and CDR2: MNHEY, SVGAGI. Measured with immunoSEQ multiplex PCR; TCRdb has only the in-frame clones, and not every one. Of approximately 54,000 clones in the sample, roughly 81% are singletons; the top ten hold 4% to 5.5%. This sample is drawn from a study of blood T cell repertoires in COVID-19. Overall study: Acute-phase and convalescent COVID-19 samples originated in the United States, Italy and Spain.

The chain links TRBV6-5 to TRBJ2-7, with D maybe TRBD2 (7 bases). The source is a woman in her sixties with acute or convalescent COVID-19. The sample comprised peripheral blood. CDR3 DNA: TGTGCCAGCAGACAAGGGGGGGGAATTTCCTACGAGCAGTACTTC. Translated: CASRQGGGISYEQYF.